The clone carrying this T cell receptor (beta chain) was counted many times. The antigen remains undetermined. After removal of 0 bases from V and 5 bases from J, the junction contained 8 bases not matched to a gene. Germline V gives CDR1 DFQATT, CDR2 SNEGSKA (reference sequence). This CDR3 spans 15 amino acids. The sample is drawn from a study of early T cells in non-severe SARS-CoV-2 infection. Study-wide background: Chains were unpaired, as sequencing was done on bulk RNA from unsorted whole blood.

Regarding the study as a whole: VDJdb matching, biased toward anti-spike CD8 responses, missed private and CD4 specificities.

Unique molecular identifiers (one per individual cDNA molecule) were attached. MiXCR, applied by TCRdb to the 5' RACE reads, yields one record per CDR3 protein. The sample has roughly 60,000 distinct CDR3 sequences; 5.6% are singletons. This rearrangement joins TRBV20-1 to TRBJ2-7; 9 bases align to TRBD2. The clonotype comes from an adult who was a healthcare worker with PCR-confirmed SARS-CoV-2 infection or an uninfected control (not recorded which). Sequenced material: whole blood. The CDR3 protein is CSARDPSLAGNEQYF. The CDR3 bases are TGCAGTGCTAGAGATCCAAGTCTAGCGGGGAACGAGCAGTACTTC.